The 17 T cell receptor beta chains reported below all come from one sample, sequenced in a study of T-cell reconstitution after alpha-beta-depleted transplantation in children. Unique molecular identifiers were used to barcode this TCRbeta library. TCRdb passed the PCR reads through MiXCR, listing each CDR3 protein once. This table holds hundreds of thousands of distinct CDR3 sequences, roughly 18% found once. The sample here was PBMCs, mostly from graft donor cells, taken 360 days after TCRalphabeta/CD19-depleted stem cell transplant. These receptor sequences come from a male patient aged 2-15 years who had a stem cell transplant for acute lymphoblastic leukemia, so the T cells may come from the graft donor.

J is TRBJ1-5 and V is TRBV28, with 8 nucleotides matching TRBD1. The CDR3 runs 15 residues. V lost 3 bases and J lost 6; bases outside the gene matches: 7. Germline V gives CDR1 MDHEN, CDR2 SYDVKM. The chain's CDR3 is CASSFDRGWSQPQHF. The CDR3 DNA reads as TGTGCCAGCAGTTTTGACAGGGGATGGAGTCAGCCCCAGCATTTT.

The sample holds many counts of this clonotype. The J gene is TRBJ2-1, the V gene TRBV2, with D tentatively TRBD2 (6 bases). With 7 bases removed from V and 3 bases from J, the gap between germline ends came to 10 bases. The length of the CDR3 is 13 residues. The germline gives CDR1 SNHLY, CDR2 FYNNEI. The DNA for the CDR3 is TGTGCCAGCATCGCGGGAATCTACAATGAGCAGTTCTTC. It specifies CASIAGIYNEQFF.

The gene calls are TRBV2 and TRBJ1-6; TRBD1 might be the D (5 bases). In germline, CDR1 is SNHLY, CDR2 FYNNEI. The CDR3 extends over 16 amino acids. V lost 6 bases, J lost 9 bases, and 21 bases lay in between. The CDR3 nucleotides read TGTGCCAGCAGCCCCCTGGGAGGGACCCCCAGTTCACCCCTCCACTTT. Residues: CASSPLGGTPSSPLHF.

Many counts were recorded for this clonotype. The chain uses TRBV5-6 and TRBJ2-1, with TRBD2 matching over 13 bases. The CDR3 totals 17 residues. Germline CDR1 SGHDT, CDR2 YYEEEE. Trimming cost V 0 bases and J 10 bases; bases outside gene matches: 10. The CDR3 DNA is TGTGCCAGCAGCTTGGACTTCCTACTAGCGGGGGGGCAAGAGCAGTTCTTC. Its translation: CASSLDFLLAGGQEQFF.

The chain has TRBV27 and TRBJ1-5; 8 bases line up with TRBD1. Unmatched junction bases numbered 6, after V lost 5 bases and J lost 3 bases. CDR1 and CDR2 (germline): MNHEY, SMNVEV (reference sequence). CDR3 length: 15 amino acids. CDR3: CASSTDRGDNQPQHF. The CDR3, as DNA: TGTGCCAGCAGTACCGACAGGGGAGACAATCAGCCCCAGCATTTT.

V usage is TRBV24-1 and J usage is TRBJ2-1, with 7 bases identical to TRBD2. The length of the CDR3 is 15 residues. Germline trimming cut 6 bases from V and 0 bases from J; bases unmatched to any gene: 4. CDR1 KGHDR and CDR2 SFDVKD come from the germline V gene. CDR3 in amino acids: CATSKAGSSYNEQFF. CDR3 nucleotide sequence: TGTGCCACCAGTAAAGCGGGAAGCTCCTACAATGAGCAGTTCTTC.

There are a few counts of this clonotype. The CDR3 protein is CASSPGQGFNGNTIYF. In DNA, the CDR3 is TGTGCCAGCAGCCCGGGACAGGGGTTTAATGGAAACACCATATATTTT. The chain carries TRBV5-6 and TRBJ1-3; the match to TRBD1 covers 10 bases. Looked up from germline, CDR1 is SGHDT and CDR2 is YYEEEE. Losses at the gene ends were 4 bases for V and 3 bases for J; bases not matched to a gene: 7. The CDR3 contains 16 residues. The whole variable domain, remainder taken from reference TRBV5-6 and TRBJ1-3, is DAGVTQSPTHLIKTRGQQVTLRCSPKSGHDTVSWYQQALGQGPQFIFQYYEEEERQRGNFPDRFSGHQFPNYSSELNVNALLLGDSALYLCASSPGQGFNGNTIYFGEGSWLTVV.

The chain has TRBV7-6 and TRBJ2-2, with 8 bases that match TRBD1. The CDR3 loop spans 13 amino acids. Germline-derived CDR1 and CDR2 are SGHVS and FNYEAQ. The junction had 2 bases not matched to a gene; V was cut back by 5 bases and J by 6 bases. CDR3: CASSEDRAGELFF. Here the CDR3 DNA reads TGTGCCAGCAGCGAGGACAGGGCCGGGGAGCTGTTTTTT.

This clonotype was seen ten or more times. The V gene is TRBV9, the J gene TRBJ2-2; D gene unclear. V was trimmed by 0 bases and J by 4 bases, leaving 4 bases between them. Germline V CDR1 and CDR2: SGDLS, YYNGEE. This CDR3 has 13 amino acids. For the CDR3, the DNA is TGTGCCAGCAGCGTAGTTAGCACCGGGGAGCTGTTTTTT. It encodes CASSVVSTGELFF.

This clonotype was found a few times. Here the CDR3 DNA reads TGTGCCAGCAGCCCCGGGTCCACCGGGGCCGGGGAGCTGTTTTTT. Protein: CASSPGSTGAGELFF. The genes are TRBV7-3 and TRBJ2-2, with a tentative D call TRBD2 (5 bases). This CDR3 contains 15 residues. CDR1 and CDR2 (germline): SGHTA, FQGTGA. V lost 5 bases and J 6 bases, leaving 16 bases between the germline ends.

The chain has TRBV20-1 and TRBJ2-7; D gene ambiguous. CDR1 is DFQATT and CDR2 is SNEGSKA in the germline V gene (reference sequence). This CDR3 spans 12 amino acids. V was cut by 0 bases and J by 7 bases, with 10 bases left in between. In nucleotides, the CDR3 is TGCAGTGCTAGAGATCTAAACGTTGAGCAGTACTTC. It encodes CSARDLNVEQYF.

V gene TRBV18 combines with J gene TRBJ2-1, with a weak D call TRBD2 (6 bases). Germline V gives CDR1 KGHSH, CDR2 LQKENI. Deletions cut 6 bases from V and 4 bases from J, with 16 bases between. The CDR3 length is 15 residues. CDR3 in DNA: TGTGCCAGCTCCCGCGGGACGGCCGCGTACAATGAGCAGTTCTTC. Translated, it gives CASSRGTAAYNEQFF. Full variable domain (outside the CDR3, taken from reference TRBV18 and TRBJ2-1): NAGVMQNPRHLVRRRGQEARLRCSPMKGHSHVYWYRQLPEEGLKFMVYLQKENIIDESGMPKERFSAEFPKEGPSILRIQQVVRGDSAAYFCASSRGTAAYNEQFFGPGTRLTVL.

This clonotype was observed a handful of times. V usage is TRBV3-1 and J usage is TRBJ1-6, with D perhaps matching TRBD1 (6 bases). CDR1 and CDR2 from the germline V gene are LGHDT and YNNKEL (reference sequence). Trimming removed 5 bases at V and 12 bases at J, with 8 bases between. The CDR3 covers 11 residues. CDR3 sequence: CASSAQGPLHF. The DNA for the CDR3 is TGTGCCAGCAGCGCACAGGGACCCCTCCACTTT.

The rearrangement links TRBV20-1 to TRBJ2-5; TRBD1 matches at 8 bases. CDR3 length: 16 amino acids. With 4 bases clipped from V and 0 bases from J, the junction kept 10 bases outside the gene matches. Germline lookup yields CDR1 DFQATT and CDR2 SNEGSKA (reference sequence). The CDR3 protein is CSATPGQGRDQETQYF. In nucleotides, the CDR3 is TGCAGTGCTACCCCCGGACAGGGCAGGGACCAAGAGACCCAGTACTTC.

The chain couples TRBV4-3 to TRBJ2-3; TRBD1 aligns across 10 bases. The CDR3 loop spans 20 amino acids. CDR1 is LGHNA, CDR2 YSLEER, per germline. Germline trimming cut 3 bases from V and 3 bases from J; bases unmatched to any gene: 18. DNA of the CDR3: TGCGCCAGCAGCCAGGGGAGACAGGGGGCGATCGGACTAGAAACAGATACGCAGTATTTT. The encoded protein is CASSQGRQGAIGLETDTQYF.

The chain joins TRBV12-3 or TRBV12-4 to TRBJ2-7; TRBD2 matches 7 bases. With V trimmed by 2 bases and J by 1 base, 5 bases remained unmatched. The CDR3 sequence is 15 residues long. CDR3 sequence reads: CASSLRAGGSYEQYF. CDR3 sequence (DNA): TGTGCCAGCAGTTTAAGGGCCGGGGGGTCCTACGAGCAGTACTTC.

The chain uses TRBV15 and TRBJ2-7; D is unresolved. Germline V gives CDR1 LNHNV, CDR2 YYDKDF (reference sequence). Trimming removed 2 bases at V and 1 base at J, with 6 bases between. CDR3 size: 13 residues. CDR3 DNA: TGTGCCACCAGCAGACCTGGGTCCTACGAGCAGTACTTC. It yields the protein CATSRPGSYEQYF.